This TCR beta chain was documented in a study of Ad26.COV2.S vaccination and SARS-CoV-2 variants. This sample's treatment: roughly 18 received Ad26.COV2.S at low or high dose, single or two shots; about 5 received placebo; per-sample allocation not given. Sampling was done on day 63 after the first vaccine or placebo injection. General study findings and limits: After vaccination, substantial breadth of spike-specific CD8+ and CD4+ responses was reported. Analytic work on TCR breadth and depth might have understated the full extent of total T cell responses.

Clones were sequenced by immunoSEQ multiplex PCR, and TCRdb holds only the in-frame ones, with some missing. Here the sample spans around 340,000 clones, 88% being singletons. The germline V gene encodes CDR1 SEHNR and CDR2 FQNEAQ (reference sequence). Trimming shortened V by 3 bases and J by 6 bases, and 17 bases separated the two germline ends. The CDR3 has 15 residues. With respect to this clone: Its matching antigen is unknown.

The sample here was peripheral blood, taken in a trial of Ad26.COV2.S vaccine versus placebo. This sequence originates from a person between 18 and 65 years old who received the Ad26.COV2.S COVID-19 vaccine or a placebo. The gene calls are TRBV7-9 and TRBJ1-1, with D perhaps matching TRBD1 (5 bases). This CDR3 reads CASSFRLSGTAEAFF. The CDR3 coding sequence is TGTGCCAGCAGCTTTAGGTTATCAGGGACCGCTGAAGCTTTCTTT.